This T cell receptor beta chain was captured by sequencing in a study of shared clonotypes between healthy human individuals. Study-wide background: Three plates were used per donor for CD4 naive, three for CD4 memory, two for CD8 naive and one for CD8 memory.

Here immunoSEQ multiplex PCR was the method, and the copy in TCRdb shows in-frame clones only, minus some. The profile covers about 1.1 million clones, with approximately 80% appearing a single time and roughly 0.82% taken by the ten largest. The germline V gene encodes CDR1 KGHSH and CDR2 LQKENI. The CDR3 has 14 amino acids. V gave up 8 bases and J gave up 4 bases, with 17 bases separating them. Donors were healthy HIV-negative adults without recently reported acute infections or vaccinations. The source is a man younger than 35 in good health. Some clones in this sample may be carry-over from other donors' samples. The chain recombines TRBV18 with TRBJ1-2, with D perhaps TRBD1 (5 bases). The sample was memory CD4+ T cells from PBMCs. This sample's subset: CD45RA-negative fraction. CDR3: CASTTDRTLYGYTF. The CDR3 bases are TGTGCCAGCACAACCGACAGAACCCTCTATGGCTACACCTTC.